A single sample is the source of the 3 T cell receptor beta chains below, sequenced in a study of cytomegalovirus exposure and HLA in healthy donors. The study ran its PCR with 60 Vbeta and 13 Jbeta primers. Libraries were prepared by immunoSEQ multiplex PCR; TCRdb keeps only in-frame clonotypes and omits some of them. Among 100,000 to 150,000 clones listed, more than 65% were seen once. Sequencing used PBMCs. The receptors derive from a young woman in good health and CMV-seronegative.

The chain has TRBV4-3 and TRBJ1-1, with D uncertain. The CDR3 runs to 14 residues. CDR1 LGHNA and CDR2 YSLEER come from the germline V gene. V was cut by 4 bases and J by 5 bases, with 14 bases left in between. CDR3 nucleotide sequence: TGCGCCAGCAGCCTCTGGGCCGGGGATACTGAAGCTTTCTTT. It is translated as CASSLWAGDTEAFF.

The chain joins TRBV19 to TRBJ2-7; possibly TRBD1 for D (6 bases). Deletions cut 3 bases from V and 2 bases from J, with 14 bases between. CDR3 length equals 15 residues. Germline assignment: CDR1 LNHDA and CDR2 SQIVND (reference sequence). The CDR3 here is CASSIAAGVAYEQYF. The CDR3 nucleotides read TGTGCCAGTAGTATCGCGGCAGGGGTAGCCTACGAGCAGTACTTC.

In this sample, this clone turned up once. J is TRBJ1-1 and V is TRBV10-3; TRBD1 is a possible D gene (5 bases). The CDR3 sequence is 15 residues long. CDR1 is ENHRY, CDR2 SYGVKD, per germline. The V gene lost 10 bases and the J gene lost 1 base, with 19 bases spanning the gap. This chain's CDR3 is CASHHLGHGNTEAFF. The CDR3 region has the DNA TGTGCCAGCCACCACTTGGGGCACGGGAACACTGAAGCTTTCTTT.